A single sample gave rise to the 14 T cell receptor beta chains below, sequenced in a study of shared T cell receptors in the human thymus. TCRdb's table, derived via immunoSEQ multiplex PCR, lists solely in-frame clones and lacks some. The sample shows about 660,000 clones, around nine tenths of them seen only once. Another study also made use of these data, one on human thymus T cells.

Specimen: thymocytes. These receptors came from a boy in the first two years of life with a congenital heart defect.

The J gene is TRBJ2-5, the V gene TRBV25-1; 9 bases line up with TRBD1. Germline CDR1 and CDR2: MGHDK and SYGVNS. J lost 5 bases, V lost 3 bases, and 13 bases had no gene match. The CDR3 covers 17 residues. The CDR3 coding sequence is TGTGCCAGCAGTGAGGGAGGGGACAGGGTTAATCGGGAGACCCAGTACTTC. Translation: CASSEGGDRVNRETQYF.

The chain is built from TRBV15 and TRBJ1-5; D is unclear. Germline lookup yields CDR1 LNHNV and CDR2 YYDKDF (reference sequence). Trimming pared 0 bases from V and 1 base from J, leaving 10 bases between. The CDR3 spans 16 residues. The CDR3 DNA sequence: TGTGCCACCAGCAGAGAAGTGGAGGAAAGCAATCAGCCCCAGCATTTT. This sequence encodes CATSREVEESNQPQHF.

V gene TRBV7-2 combines with J gene TRBJ2-1, with TRBD1 as a possible D gene (6 bases). The CDR3 is 12 amino acids. Germline V CDR1 and CDR2: SGHTA, FQGNSA. Trimming pared 6 bases from V and 9 bases from J, leaving 12 bases between. CDR3 sequence (DNA): TGTGCCAGCAGTCCAGGGGTTGGTGAGCAGTTCTTC. Translated: CASSPGVGEQFF.

V and J are TRBV6-1 and TRBJ2-7; 10 bases align to TRBD2. CDR1 and CDR2 (germline): MNHNS, SASEGT. Trimming at V came to 1 base and at J to 6 bases, leaving 9 bases not matched to a gene. This CDR3 is built from 16 residues. In DNA, the CDR3 is TGTGCCAGCAGTGAAGAGGGGTCGGTAGCGGGAGGCGAGCAGTACTTC. It specifies CASSEEGSVAGGEQYF.

V is TRBV9 and J is TRBJ2-2, with 7 positions matching TRBD2. V was clipped by 2 bases and J by 6 bases; unmatched bases: 10. From germline, CDR1 is SGDLS and CDR2 YYNGEE. The CDR3 has 16 amino acids. In DNA form, the CDR3 reads TGTGCCAGCAGCGTCCTGGGGAGGGAACTGGCCGGGGAGCTGTTTTTT. As protein: CASSVLGRELAGELFF. Full variable domain (outside the CDR3, taken from reference TRBV9 and TRBJ2-2): DSGVTQTPKHLITATGQRVTLRCSPRSGDLSVYWYQQSLDQGLQFLIQYYNGEERAKGNILERFSAQQFPDLHSELNLSSLELGDSALYFCASSVLGRELAGELFFGEGSRLTVL.

This clone showed up just a few times. The chain couples TRBV19 to TRBJ1-2; D is uncertain. V gave up 8 bases and J gave up 6 bases, with 10 bases separating them. The germline gives CDR1 LNHDA, CDR2 SQIVND (reference sequence). The CDR3 consists of 11 residues. CDR3 residues: CASGPGDGYTF. The CDR3 region has the DNA TGTGCCAGTGGTCCGGGAGATGGCTACACCTTC. Filled out from reference TRBV19 and TRBJ1-2, the complete variable domain reads DGGITQSPKYLFRKEGQNVTLSCEQNLNHDAMYWYRQDPGQGLRLIYYSQIVNDFQKGDIAEGYSVSREKKESFPLTVTSAQKNPTAFYLCASGPGDGYTFGSGTRLTVV.

This chain links TRBV7-9 with TRBJ2-3; 10 bases map to TRBD2. V shed 5 bases, J shed 6 bases, and the junction held 11 bases outside the gene matches. CDR1 is SEHNR, CDR2 FQNEAQ, per germline (reference sequence). This CDR3 contains 16 residues. CDR3 residues: CASSPSWLAGVDTQYF. CDR3 DNA: TGTGCCAGCAGCCCCTCGTGGCTAGCGGGAGTCGATACGCAGTATTTT.

The chain joins TRBV6-6 to TRBJ2-3; 9 nucleotides agree with TRBD1. V lost 5 bases and J lost 2; bases outside the gene matches: 5. The germline CDR1 and CDR2 sequences are MNHNY and SVGAGI (reference sequence). This CDR3 contains 15 residues. DNA for the CDR3: TGTGCCAGCAGTCACGGACAGGGGAACACAGATACGCAGTATTTT. The encoded protein is CASSHGQGNTDTQYF.

The gene calls are TRBV7-4 and TRBJ2-1; perhaps TRBD2 as D (7 bases). The CDR3 contains 16 residues. V gave up 7 bases and J gave up 9 bases, with 25 bases separating them. Germline CDR1 is SGHVT and CDR2 is SQSDAQ. The DNA for the CDR3 is TGTGCCAGCACCTCAAGGGGGGAGGGAGAATGGGGTGAGCAGTTCTTC. Translation gives CASTSRGEGEWGEQFF.

J is TRBJ2-3 and V is TRBV27, with 12 bases lining up with TRBD2. V was clipped by 5 bases and J by 0 bases; unmatched bases: 3. The CDR3 covers 16 residues. Germline-derived CDR1 and CDR2 are MNHEY and SMNVEV (reference sequence). The chain's CDR3 is CASSLGTSGSTDTQYF. CDR3 sequence (DNA): TGTGCCAGCAGTCTAGGGACTAGCGGGAGCACAGATACGCAGTATTTT.

The chain employs TRBV13 and TRBJ2-1, with TRBD2 matching over 8 bases. The CDR3 is 14 amino acids. V trimming: 5 bases; J trimming: 5 bases; junction bases outside the gene matches: 5. Germline V lookup: CDR1 PRHDT, CDR2 FYEKMQ (reference sequence). CDR3: CASSRGGTHNEQFF. CDR3 DNA sequence: TGTGCCAGCAGCCGCGGGGGGACCCACAATGAGCAGTTCTTC. The variable domain in full, with the rest retrieved from reference TRBV13 and TRBJ2-1, is AAGVIQSPRHLIKEKRETATLKCYPIPRHDTVYWYQQGPGQDPQFLISFYEKMQSDKGSIPDRFSAQQFSDYHSELNMSSLELGDSALYFCASSRGGTHNEQFFGPGTRLTVL.

The V gene is TRBV5-6, the J gene TRBJ2-5, with 7 bases matching TRBD2. Germline trimming cut 2 bases from V and 5 bases from J; bases unmatched to any gene: 9. The length of the CDR3 is 15 residues. Per the germline V gene, CDR1 is SGHDT and CDR2 is YYEEEE. In DNA form, the CDR3 reads TGTGCCAGCAGCTTAGCTAGCGGAGGGCGGGAGACCCAGTACTTC. Its protein is CASSLASGGRETQYF.

This rearrangement joins TRBV5-5 to TRBJ1-2, with 10 positions matching TRBD1. This CDR3 is 15 amino acids long. Germline V CDR1 and CDR2: SGHKS, YYEKEE (reference sequence). The V gene end was trimmed by 5 bases and the J gene end by 5 bases; junction bases not matched to a gene: 9. The CDR3 DNA sequence: TGTGCCAGCAGGTTCACCGGGACAGGGGAATATGGCTACACCTTC. Translating gives CASRFTGTGEYGYTF.

CDR3: CASSPTEEREGRGEQYF. DNA of the CDR3: TGTGCCAGCTCACCCACCGAGGAGCGGGAGGGCCGGGGAGAGCAGTACTTC. This rearrangement joins TRBV18 to TRBJ2-7; 10 bases fit TRBD2. Germline CDR1 and CDR2: KGHSH and LQKENI. With 3 bases clipped from V and 7 bases from J, the junction kept 15 bases outside the gene matches. This CDR3 spans 17 amino acids.